The clone carrying this T cell receptor beta chain has just a few counts. Its target is unknown. The data originate from a study of post-analysis software for immune sequencing data. Study context: Relapsing-remitting, secondary progressive and progressive-relapsing multiple sclerosis were all included among the disease courses. Overall study results and limits: With TRBV5-6, TRBV5-1 and TRBV20-1 included, about five TRBV segments were more frequent in patients than in controls.

The V and J ends lost 5 bases and 2 bases, in that order; junction bases with no gene match: 15. The CDR3 has 19 amino acids. Per germline, CDR1 SGHTA and CDR2 FQGNSA. Tagging with unique molecular identifiers was a feature of the TCR beta cDNA libraries. Around 450,000 cDNA molecules were recovered from an input of roughly 0.85 to 10 million T cells. TCRdb re-called the PCR reads with MiXCR, one entry per CDR3 protein. This table has about 760,000 distinct CDR3 sequences, 25% to 30% appearing once. Sequencing input: blood. The origin of this receptor is a girl aged 10 to 17 with multiple sclerosis. The chain links TRBV7-2 to TRBJ2-5; TRBD2 aligns across 12 bases. The DNA for the CDR3 is TGTGCCAGCAGCCCAGGACTAGCGGGACGCTATCTCACACAAGAGACCCAGTACTTC. Encoded protein: CASSPGLAGRYLTQETQYF.